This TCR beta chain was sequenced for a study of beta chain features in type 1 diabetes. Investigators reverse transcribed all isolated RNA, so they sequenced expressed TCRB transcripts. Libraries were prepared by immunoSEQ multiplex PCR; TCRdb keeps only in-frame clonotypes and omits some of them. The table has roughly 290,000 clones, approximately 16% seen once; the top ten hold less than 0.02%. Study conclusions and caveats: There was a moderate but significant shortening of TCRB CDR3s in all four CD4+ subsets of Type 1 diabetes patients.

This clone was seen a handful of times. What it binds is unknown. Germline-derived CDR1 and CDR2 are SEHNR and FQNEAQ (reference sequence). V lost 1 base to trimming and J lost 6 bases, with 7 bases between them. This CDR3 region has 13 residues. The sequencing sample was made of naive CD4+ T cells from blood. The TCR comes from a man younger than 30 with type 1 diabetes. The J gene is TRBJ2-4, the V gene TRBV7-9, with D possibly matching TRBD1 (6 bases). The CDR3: CASSLGGGNIQYF. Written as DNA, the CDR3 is TGTGCCAGCAGCTTAGGAGGGGGAAACATTCAGTACTTC.